Each of the 27 T cell receptor beta chains below was sequenced from the same sample in a study of regulatory T cells in long-lasting Graves disease. Through Arm-PCR of CDR3 regions and iRepertoire HTBI primers, TCR beta libraries were built. A single record per CDR3 protein comes from TCRdb applying MiXCR to the multiplex PCR reads. The table includes about 470,000 distinct CDR3 sequences, about 15% detected once. The sample's time point: newly diagnosed GD, antithyroid drugs for less than 3 months. There was RNA extracted from PBMCs, and the TCR library was made from it. The same sample was also used in a study of T cells in Graves' hyperthyroidism and ophthalmopathy.

Sequenced material: peripheral blood mononuclear cells (PBMCs), taken at new diagnosis, from a patient treated with antithyroid drugs. These TCRs come from a woman younger than 45 with Graves disease.

The chain employs TRBV7-6 and TRBJ2-1, with 11 nucleotides matching TRBD2. V lost 6 bases and J lost 7; bases outside the gene matches: 8. The germline CDR1 and CDR2 sequences are SGHVS and FNYEAQ. The CDR3 is made up of 15 amino acids. CDR3: CASRDPTSGKNEQFF. CDR3 bases: TGTGCCAGCAGGGATCCGACTAGCGGGAAAAATGAGCAGTTCTTC.

The J gene is TRBJ1-5, the V gene TRBV15; TRBD1 matches at 8 bases. The CDR3 contains 19 residues. V trimming: 0 bases; J trimming: 6 bases; junction bases outside the gene matches: 16. In germline, CDR1 is LNHNV, CDR2 YYDKDF (reference sequence). The chain's CDR3 is CATSRDFETGTGHSQPQHF. CDR3 coding DNA: TGTGCCACCAGCAGAGATTTCGAAACCGGGACAGGTCATAGTCAGCCCCAGCATTTT. Complete variable domain (other parts from reference TRBV15 and TRBJ1-5): DAMVIQNPRYQVTQFGKPVTLSCSQTLNHNVMYWYQQKSSQAPKLLFHYYDKDFNNEADTPDNFQSRRPNTSFCFLDIRSPGLGDTAMYLCATSRDFETGTGHSQPQHFGDGTRLSIL.

The sample holds many counts of this clonotype. The genes are TRBV5-1 and TRBJ1-3, with D possibly being TRBD1 (5 bases). CDR1 and CDR2 (germline): SGHRS, YFSETQ. The V end was cut by 4 bases, the J end by 0 bases, with 11 bases between. CDR3 length: 15 residues. CDR3 in amino acids: CASSPTGDSGNTIYF. CDR3 DNA sequence: TGCGCCAGCAGCCCAACAGGAGACTCTGGAAACACCATATATTTT.

This clonotype was seen a handful of times. The V gene is TRBV4-1, the J gene TRBJ1-2; a possible D gene is TRBD1 (5 bases). Germline CDR1 is MGHRA and CDR2 is YSYEKL. CDR3 size: 13 residues. V shed 7 bases and J shed 6 bases, with 15 bases lying between them. In DNA, the CDR3 is TGCGCCAGCACTATGGGACCCAACGATGGCTACACCTTC. Its protein product is CASTMGPNDGYTF.

This clonotype has a count of ten or more. This CDR3 reads CASATGPVQTQYF. CDR3 bases: TGTGCCAGCGCTACGGGGCCGGTTCAGACCCAGTACTTC. The V call is TRBV6-2 or TRBV6-3, the J call TRBJ2-5; D is tentatively TRBD1 or TRBD2 (5 bases each). V lost 8 bases and J lost 6, with 16 bases in between. This CDR3 spans 13 amino acids. Per the germline V gene, CDR1 is MNHEY and CDR2 is SVGEGT.

This clonotype was counted at least ten times. The chain links TRBV7-8 to TRBJ2-5; D remains ambiguous. Germline CDR1 and CDR2: SGHVS and FQNEAQ. This CDR3 is built from 17 residues. V dropped 1 base and J dropped 0 bases, with 15 bases sitting between them. The CDR3 DNA is TGTGCCAGCAGCTTAGAGACTCCCCGCCAGTACCAAGAGACCCAGTACTTC. This codes for CASSLETPRQYQETQYF.

The sample holds a few counts of this clonotype. The rearrangement joins TRBV6-1 to TRBJ1-5; 9 bases fit TRBD1. V shed 1 base, J shed 0 bases, and the junction held 10 bases outside the gene matches. The germline V gene has CDR1 MNHNS and CDR2 SASEGT. This CDR3 comprises 19 residues. The DNA for the CDR3 is TGTGCCAGCAGTGAAGTGAGGGACAGGGTAGGGGATAGCAATCAGCCCCAGCATTTT. This encodes CASSEVRDRVGDSNQPQHF.

This clonotype has only a few counts. The chain's CDR3 is CASQPRAVSYEQYF. DNA for the CDR3: TGTGCCAGCCAACCGAGGGCGGTCTCCTACGAGCAGTACTTC. The chain joins TRBV2 to TRBJ2-7, with a weak D call TRBD2 (5 bases). The CDR3 loop spans 14 amino acids. Germline CDR1 and CDR2: SNHLY and FYNNEI. The V end lost 8 bases, the J end lost 0 bases, and 14 bases lay between the germline ends.

A remark on this clonotype: One base away lies a much larger clone, so this may be a sequencing read error. The chain recombines TRBV13 with TRBJ2-3; D might be TRBD1 or TRBD2, each matching 5 bases. This CDR3 region has 16 residues. The V and J ends lost 5 bases and 0 bases respectively, with 15 bases between them. Germline CDR1 is PRHDT and CDR2 is FYEKMQ (reference sequence). The CDR3 sequence: CASSHAMGVSTDTQYF. In DNA form, the CDR3 reads TGTGCCAGCAGCCACGCCATGGGGGTGAGCACAGATACGCAGTATTTT.

The rearrangement uses TRBV12-3 or TRBV12-4 and TRBJ2-1; D remains ambiguous. The V gene lost 9 bases and the J gene lost 7 bases, with 13 bases spanning the gap. The CDR3 covers 12 residues. CDR3 amino acids: CASRAPENEQFF. CDR3 coding DNA: TGTGCCAGTCGAGCCCCCGAGAATGAGCAGTTCTTC.

This clonotype was seen repeatedly, ten times or more. The chain uses TRBV9 and TRBJ1-1; 9 nucleotides agree with TRBD1. The CDR3 length is 19 residues. V was pared by 0 bases and J by 6 bases, with 18 bases of the junction left unmatched. CDR1 and CDR2 (germline): SGDLS, YYNGEE. The CDR3 here is CASSVDPTKIGTGKPEAFF. CDR3 DNA sequence: TGTGCCAGCAGCGTAGATCCGACTAAAATCGGGACAGGGAAACCTGAAGCTTTCTTT.

In its sample, this clonotype was seen many times. The chain joins TRBV11-1 to TRBJ2-7; 7 nucleotides align to TRBD2. This CDR3 is built from 16 residues. CDR1 is SGHAT, CDR2 FQDESV, per germline (reference sequence). Losses at the gene ends were 5 bases for V and 7 bases for J; bases not matched to a gene: 17. The CDR3 sequence: CASSPWRGRETSEQYF. The CDR3 DNA follows: TGTGCCAGCAGCCCCTGGCGCGGGCGGGAGACGAGTGAGCAGTACTTC.

This clonotype was counted ten times or more. The chain carries TRBV20-1 and TRBJ2-7; D gene ambiguous. The CDR3 sequence is 11 residues long. V lost 3 bases to trimming and J lost 7 bases, with 10 bases between them. Germline lookup yields CDR1 DFQATT and CDR2 SNEGSKA (reference sequence). In DNA, the CDR3 is TGCAGTGCTAGCGAGTATGCTGAGCAGTACTTC. This sequence encodes CSASEYAEQYF.

The J gene is TRBJ1-2, the V gene TRBV5-1; TRBD1 matches 10 bases. V lost 1 base to trimming and J lost 7 bases; unmatched junction nucleotides: 13. The CDR3 has 17 amino acids. Germline V lookup: CDR1 SGHRS, CDR2 YFSETQ. The CDR3 region has the DNA TGCGCCAGCAGCTTGAGTCGCTTGGACAGGGGGACGGGTGGCTACACCTTC. Translation: CASSLSRLDRGTGGYTF.

This clonotype was picked up many times. The CDR3 region is CAWSVRLGQSSWLGGNTEAFF. Written as DNA, the CDR3 is TGTGCCTGGAGTGTCCGGTTGGGACAGTCATCGTGGCTCGGCGGGAACACTGAAGCTTTCTTT. The J gene is TRBJ1-1, the V gene TRBV30; 7 bases align to TRBD1. This CDR3 has 21 residues. V lost 0 bases and J lost 1; bases outside the gene matches: 23. Germline CDR1 GTSNPN, CDR2 SVGIG (reference sequence).

The chain couples TRBV5-1 to TRBJ2-2, with D maybe TRBD2 (7 bases). CDR1 and CDR2 (germline): SGHRS, YFSETQ. This CDR3 comprises 17 residues. Trimming pared 4 bases from V and 0 bases from J, leaving 16 bases between. The CDR3 DNA follows: TGCGCCAGCAGCCCCTCGGGCGGGGGCGCGAACACCGGGGAGCTGTTTTTT. Translation gives CASSPSGGGANTGELFF. The full variable domain, rest sourced from reference TRBV5-1 and TRBJ2-2, is KAGVTQTPRYLIKTRGQQVTLSCSPISGHRSVSWYQQTPGQGLQFLFEYFSETQRNKGNFPGRFSGRQFSNSRSEMNVSTLELGDSALYLCASSPSGGGANTGELFFGEGSRLTVL.

This rearrangement joins TRBV5-1 to TRBJ2-7, with D unresolved. The CDR3 loop spans 13 amino acids. Between the trimmed V and J ends, which lost 1 base and 2 bases, there was a span of 7 bases. Germline V gene lookup returns CDR1 SGHRS and CDR2 YFSETQ. For the CDR3, the DNA is TGCGCCAGCAGCTTGAACGGAGCCTACGAGCAGTACTTC. Amino acids: CASSLNGAYEQYF.

Only a few counts were recorded for this clonotype. This rearrangement joins TRBV12-3 or TRBV12-4 to TRBJ2-7; TRBD2 matches 7 bases. The CDR3 is 18 amino acids. J gave up 5 bases and V 4 bases, and 20 bases lay outside the gene matches. The CDR3 sequence is CASSSILRAGIPYHEQYF. DNA of the CDR3: TGTGCCAGCAGTTCCATATTAAGAGCGGGGATCCCCTACCACGAGCAGTACTTC.

This clonotype was counted at least ten times. The rearrangement joins TRBV2 to TRBJ2-1, with 12 bases fitting TRBD2. The germline CDR1 and CDR2 sequences are SNHLY and FYNNEI. The CDR3 length is 15 residues. The junction had 7 bases not matched to a gene; V was cut back by 6 bases and J by 7 bases. The DNA for the CDR3 is TGTGCCAGCAGCTGGGGGACTAGCGGGTGGAATGAGCAGTTCTTC. Translating gives CASSWGTSGWNEQFF.

This clonotype is a singleton in its sample. The gene calls are TRBV24-1 and TRBJ2-3, with 9 bases identical to TRBD2. Germline CDR1 reads KGHDR; CDR2 reads SFDVKD. This CDR3 is 15 amino acids long. The trim removed 7 bases at V and 3 bases at J, leaving 7 bases unmatched. The CDR3 loop is CATSDAGGRTDTQYF. CDR3 nucleotides: TGTGCCACCAGCGACGCGGGAGGGAGAACAGATACGCAGTATTTT.

This clonotype was counted at least ten times. J is TRBJ2-1 and V is TRBV12-3 or TRBV12-4; TRBD2 aligns across 11 bases. The CDR3 is made up of 20 amino acids. The trim removed 3 bases at V and 4 bases at J, leaving 17 bases unmatched. The CDR3: CASSFTRLAGPIPGYNEQFF. CDR3 bases: TGTGCCAGCAGTTTTACGAGACTAGCGGGACCTATACCGGGGTACAATGAGCAGTTCTTC.

This clonotype was seen ten or more times. J is TRBJ2-7 and V is TRBV7-2, with D perhaps assigned TRBD1 or TRBD2 (5 bases each). There are 13 residues in the CDR3. Germline V gene lookup returns CDR1 SGHTA and CDR2 FQGNSA. Trimming removed 4 bases from V and 3 bases from J, with 10 bases in between. The CDR3: CASSSGPSYEQYF. In DNA, the CDR3 is TGTGCCAGCAGCTCGGGACCTAGCTACGAGCAGTACTTC.

This clonotype was picked up a small number of times. The CDR3 DNA reads TGTGCCAGCAGCTACCAGACAGGGCTTGGAGAGACCCAGTACTTC. It is translated as CASSYQTGLGETQYF. The chain joins TRBV11-1 to TRBJ2-5, with 7 positions matching TRBD1. The germline V gene has CDR1 SGHAT and CDR2 FQDESV (reference sequence). V was clipped by 4 bases and J by 4 bases; unmatched bases: 9. The CDR3 is 15 residues long.

The chain employs TRBV25-1 and TRBJ1-1, with D unresolved. CDR1 MGHDK and CDR2 SYGVNS come from the germline V gene. The CDR3 is made up of 15 amino acids. Trimming shortened V by 1 base and J by 0 bases, and 9 bases separated the two germline ends. The CDR3 DNA is TGTGCCAGCAGTGAATTCAAGGGAATGAACACTGAAGCTTTCTTT. This gives the protein CASSEFKGMNTEAFF.

The sample holds many counts of this clonotype. This rearrangement joins TRBV2 to TRBJ1-1; the D gene is possibly TRBD1 (6 bases). The CDR3 sequence is 14 residues long. Looked up from germline, CDR1 is SNHLY and CDR2 is FYNNEI. With 6 bases removed from V and 5 bases from J, the gap between germline ends came to 16 bases. This chain's CDR3 is CASSGRGWGTEAFF. Written as DNA, the CDR3 is TGTGCCAGCAGCGGCAGGGGATGGGGGACTGAAGCTTTCTTT.

The rearrangement links TRBV5-1 to TRBJ1-3, with a tentative D call TRBD1 (6 bases). Germline V gene data show CDR1 as SGHRS and CDR2 as YFSETQ. V was clipped by 4 bases and J by 7 bases, with 15 bases between them. This CDR3 comprises 14 residues. Here the CDR3 reads CASSRDNSGNTIYF. The CDR3, as DNA: TGCGCCAGCAGCCGGGACAATTCGGGGAACACCATATATTTT.

This clonotype rates as medium-sized (0.01 to 0.1%). J is TRBJ2-3 and V is TRBV11-2; the match to TRBD2 covers 7 bases. Germline CDR1 SGHAT, CDR2 FQNNGV. This CDR3 region has 14 residues. V shed 5 bases and J 3 bases; nucleotides not matched to a gene: 5. The CDR3 sequence is CASSRSGLTDTQYF. The DNA for the CDR3 is TGTGCCAGCAGCCGTAGCGGGTTGACAGATACGCAGTATTTT.